The 32 T cell receptor beta chains presented below share a single source sample, sequenced in a study of T-cell memory formation after mild COVID-19. MiXCR, run by TCRdb on the 5' RACE reads, gives a single entry per CDR3 protein. Among a few hundred thousand distinct CDR3 sequences listed, approximately 9% were seen once. The sample comprised PBMCs or a T cell subset sorted from them (not recorded which). The source of these receptors is a man aged 18 to 29 who had mild COVID-19 (a few samples of this study predate the infection). Cell type and time point are not known.

The rearrangement uses TRBV5-4 and TRBJ2-6; a possible D gene is TRBD1 (6 bases). V was clipped by 2 bases and J by 0 bases, with 9 bases between them. The CDR3 is made up of 16 amino acids. Germline CDR1 and CDR2: SGHNT and YYREEE (reference sequence). The CDR3 DNA reads TGTGCCAGCAGCTTATGGACAGTCTCTGGGGCCAACGTCCTGACTTTC. This translates into CASSLWTVSGANVLTF.

This clonotype was observed at least ten times. V gene TRBV7-8 combines with J gene TRBJ1-2, with a weak D call TRBD1 (5 bases). The CDR3 length is 14 residues. Trimming left V 3 bases short and J 3 bases short, with 11 bases between. The V gene's germline CDR1 is SGHVS and CDR2 FQNEAQ. In DNA form, the CDR3 reads TGTGCCAGCAGCTTCCAGGGCACTTACTATGGCTACACCTTC. Protein product: CASSFQGTYYGYTF.

This clonotype occurred a few times. The V call is TRBV21-1, the J call TRBJ2-7; no DNA check was done on the table's D call, TRBD1. TRBV21-1 is a pseudogene. The CDR3 length is 16 residues. The CDR3 spells CASSKGGAGTIYEQYV. The CDR3 nucleotides are TGTGCCAGCAGCAAAGGGGGGGCGGGTACTATCTACGAGCAGTACGTC.

This clonotype was picked up a small number of times. The CDR3 sequence is CASSPRQGLYTIYF. In DNA form, the CDR3 reads TGTGCCAGCAGTCCGCGACAGGGACTCTACACCATATATTTT. The chain has TRBV6-2 or TRBV6-3 and TRBJ1-3; 7 bases fit TRBD1. Germline lookup yields CDR1 MNHEY and CDR2 SVGEGT. There are 14 residues in the CDR3. J gave up 8 bases and V 5 bases, and 9 bases lay outside the gene matches.

This sequence joins TRBV6-5 and TRBJ1-6, with D maybe TRBD1 (5 bases). This CDR3 is built from 14 residues. The ends were cut back, 6 bases at V and 8 bases at J, with 14 bases in the middle. Germline loops: CDR1 MNHEY, CDR2 SVGAGI. Here the CDR3 reads CASRPGLWDSPLHF. In DNA form, the CDR3 reads TGTGCCAGCAGGCCGGGGCTCTGGGATTCACCCCTCCACTTT.

V gene TRBV4-1 combines with J gene TRBJ2-7; a possible D gene is TRBD1 (6 bases). Between the trimmed V and J ends, which lost 2 bases and 2 bases, there was a span of 10 bases. Germline-derived CDR1 and CDR2 are MGHRA and YSYEKL. This CDR3 region has 14 residues. For the CDR3, the DNA is TGCGCCAGCAGCCAAAAGGCAGGGGCCTACGAGCAGTACGTC. It specifies CASSQKAGAYEQYV.

The sample holds a few counts of this clonotype. The chain combines TRBV7-3 with TRBJ2-5, with a possible D match to TRBD2 (6 bases). V shed 4 bases and J shed 4 bases, with 16 bases lying between them. The CDR3 is made up of 15 amino acids. CDR1 is SGHTA, CDR2 FQGTGA, per germline. The CDR3: CASSSRVPGGETQYF. CDR3 coding DNA: TGTGCCAGCAGCTCACGGGTGCCCGGGGGAGAGACCCAGTACTTC.

This clonotype was observed at least ten times. V usage is TRBV24-1 and J usage is TRBJ2-3; D remains ambiguous. Germline V CDR1 and CDR2: KGHDR, SFDVKD. V was trimmed by 0 bases and J by 3 bases, leaving 3 bases between them. CDR3 length: 13 residues. Here the CDR3 reads CATSDLVTDTQYF. In nucleotides, the CDR3 is TGTGCCACCAGTGATTTGGTTACAGATACGCAGTATTTT.

This clonotype was counted between two and nine times. The gene calls are TRBV20-1 and TRBJ2-4; D unresolved. This CDR3 contains 11 residues. V shed 1 base and J shed 5 bases, with 3 bases lying between them. Germline CDR1 reads DFQATT; CDR2 reads SNEGSKA (reference sequence). CDR3 loop: CSARVQNIQYF. In nucleotides, the CDR3 is TGCAGTGCTAGAGTCCAAAACATTCAGTACTTC.

This chain uses TRBV12-3 or TRBV12-4 with TRBJ1-5; possible D gene TRBD1, 6 bases. CDR3 size: 12 residues. Deletions cut 8 bases from V and 8 bases from J, with 13 bases between. CDR3 protein: CASRQGPEPQHF. DNA of the CDR3: TGTGCCAGCCGGCAGGGGCCGGAGCCCCAGCATTTT.

Many counts were recorded for this clonotype. The chain carries TRBV18 and TRBJ2-5, with D unresolved. The CDR3 consists of 15 residues. Germline loops: CDR1 KGHSH, CDR2 LQKENI. The V end was cut by 4 bases, the J end by 3 bases, with 15 bases between. The CDR3 DNA follows: TGTGCCAGCTCACAAAACCTACAGCGAAAAGAGACCCAGTACTTC. Encoded protein: CASSQNLQRKETQYF.

This clonotype has a handful of counts. The rearrangement joins TRBV4-3 to TRBJ1-1; D is undetermined. V dropped 2 bases and J dropped 1 base, with 14 bases sitting between them. Germline CDR1 and CDR2: LGHNA and YSLEER. The CDR3 has 16 residues. The CDR3: CASSQSLEYANTEAFF. The CDR3 DNA sequence: TGCGCCAGCAGCCAAAGCCTGGAATACGCGAACACTGAAGCTTTCTTT.

The chain combines TRBV4-1 with TRBJ1-5; no definite D call. The CDR3 covers 14 residues. CDR1 and CDR2 from the germline V gene are MGHRA and YSYEKL. Trimming removed 4 bases from V and 4 bases from J, with 11 bases in between. The DNA for the CDR3 is TGCGCCAGCAGCCTAACTTCCGCGAATCAGCCCCAGCATTTT. Translating gives CASSLTSANQPQHF.

The gene calls are TRBV5-1 and TRBJ2-7, with D hard to call. Germline V CDR1 and CDR2: SGHRS, YFSETQ. The CDR3 length is 14 residues. V dropped 0 bases and J dropped 5 bases, with 12 bases sitting between them. CDR3 protein: CASSLEDVPHEQYF. The CDR3 DNA is TGCGCCAGCAGCTTGGAGGACGTCCCGCACGAGCAGTACTTC.

This clonotype has more than one count but fewer than ten. The V and J genes are TRBV4-2 and TRBJ2-3, with a weak D call TRBD2 (5 bases). The germline V gene encodes CDR1 LGHNA and CDR2 YNFKEQ. Trimming took off 3 bases at V and 2 bases at J, with 12 bases between the two ends. The CDR3 has 15 residues. The CDR3 DNA follows: TGTGCCAGCAGCCACGACCGCCGGGACACAGATACGCAGTATTTT. This translates into CASSHDRRDTDTQYF.

A few counts support this clonotype. This rearrangement joins TRBV6-2 or TRBV6-3 to TRBJ2-7; 7 nucleotides line up with TRBD1. The germline V gene encodes CDR1 MNHEY and CDR2 SVGEGT. J gave up 0 bases and V 6 bases, and 2 bases lay outside the gene matches. This CDR3 contains 13 residues. The CDR3 protein is CASRRQGSYEQYV. Written as DNA, the CDR3 is TGTGCCAGCAGACGACAGGGCTCCTACGAGCAGTACGTC.

This chain uses TRBV24-1 with TRBJ2-3; D remains unclear. This CDR3 region has 13 residues. With 5 bases removed from V and 6 bases from J, the gap between germline ends came to 11 bases. Germline V lookup: CDR1 KGHDR, CDR2 SFDVKD. The CDR3 DNA follows: TGTGCCACCAGTGCCTATGGGGTGGATACGCAGTATTTT. Its protein product is CATSAYGVDTQYF.

The chain links TRBV5-1 to TRBJ1-2; D is perhaps TRBD1 (5 bases). CDR1 is SGHRS, CDR2 YFSETQ, per germline. CDR3 size: 12 residues. V was cut by 0 bases and J by 8 bases, with 8 bases left in between. In DNA form, the CDR3 reads TGCGCCAGCAGCTTGGAAGGGGTCGGCTACACCTTC. This codes for CASSLEGVGYTF.

Note on this clonotype: This may come from a read error, since a much larger clone is one base off. The gene calls are TRBV12-3 or TRBV12-4 and TRBJ1-1; the match to TRBD1 covers 7 bases. The CDR3 is 15 amino acids. CDR3 in DNA: TGTGTCAGCAGTCGGCGGACAGGCCGTCTCAATGAAGCTTTCTTT. Translating gives CVSSRRTGRLNEAFF.

There are a few counts of this clonotype. V and J are TRBV2 and TRBJ1-5; D not certain. Trimming shortened V by 8 bases and J by 7 bases, and 15 bases separated the two germline ends. Germline CDR1 reads SNHLY; CDR2 reads FYNNEI. CDR3 length: 13 amino acids. The CDR3 nucleotides are TGTGCCAGCGGTAGGGAGTCCCACCAGCCCCAGCATTTT. This codes for CASGRESHQPQHF.

The CDR3 sequence: CASSNGQGRKAFF. DNA of the CDR3: TGTGCCAGCAGCAACGGACAGGGGCGGAAAGCTTTCTTT. J is TRBJ1-1 and V is TRBV7-9; 9 bases are shared with TRBD1. The CDR3 has 13 amino acids. Unmatched junction bases numbered 7, after V lost 5 bases and J lost 9 bases. CDR1 SEHNR and CDR2 FQNEAQ come from the germline V gene (reference sequence).

This clonotype was detected a few times. The V call is TRBV28, the J call TRBJ2-7; 16 bases are a match to TRBD2. Trimming at V came to 5 bases and at J to 6 bases, leaving 10 bases not matched to a gene. The CDR3 length is 17 residues. Per germline, CDR1 MDHEN and CDR2 SYDVKM. The CDR3 DNA sequence: TGTGCCAGCAGTCCCAATCCGGGACTAGCGGGGGGGCCCGAGCAGTACGTC. Translated: CASSPNPGLAGGPEQYV.

This clonotype was recorded many times. This chain joins TRBV7-2 and TRBJ1-2; 7 bases agree with TRBD1. CDR1 is SGHTA and CDR2 is FQGNSA in the germline V gene. V gave up 1 base and J gave up 7 bases; unmatched junction bases: 9. The CDR3 spans 15 residues. CDR3: CASSLGVTGMRGYTF. CDR3 sequence (DNA): TGTGCCAGCAGCTTAGGCGTGACAGGGATGCGTGGCTACACCTTC. The complete variable domain, with remaining parts taken from reference TRBV7-2 and TRBJ1-2, reads GAGVSQSPSNKVTEKGKDVELRCDPISGHTALYWYRQSLGQGLEFLIYFQGNSAPDKSGLPSDRFSAERTGGSVSTLTIQRTQQEDSAVYLCASSLGVTGMRGYTFGSGTRLTVV.

This clonotype was counted many times. The rearrangement uses TRBV7-3 and TRBJ2-1; the match to TRBD2 covers 8 bases. Germline lookup yields CDR1 SGHTA and CDR2 FQGTGA. This CDR3 region has 14 residues. The V and J ends lost 2 bases and 8 bases, in that order; junction bases with no gene match: 5. The CDR3 here is CASSLAGGGYEQFF. In nucleotides, the CDR3 is TGTGCCAGCAGCTTAGCGGGGGGCGGCTATGAGCAGTTCTTC.

The table lists this clonotype with a few counts. J is TRBJ2-7 and V is TRBV11-2, with 9 bases aligning to TRBD2. CDR3 size: 15 residues. Per germline, CDR1 SGHAT and CDR2 FQNNGV. Germline trimming cut 2 bases from V and 4 bases from J; bases unmatched to any gene: 6. CDR3 sequence (DNA): TGTGCCAGCAGCTTATTACTAGCGGGCCCTTACGAGCAGTACTTC. It yields the protein CASSLLLAGPYEQYF.

This clonotype appeared a few times. This rearrangement joins TRBV25-1 to TRBJ1-3; D is undetermined. The V end lost 0 bases, the J end lost 9 bases, and 3 bases lay between the germline ends. CDR1 and CDR2 (germline): MGHDK, SYGVNS. The CDR3 runs to 11 residues. This CDR3 is CASSEYLTIYF. CDR3 DNA: TGTGCCAGCAGTGAATATCTCACCATATATTTT. The full variable domain, its missing parts supplied by reference TRBV25-1 and TRBJ1-3, is EADIYQTPRYLVIGTGKKITLECSQTMGHDKMYWYQQDPGMELHLIHYSYGVNSTEKGDLSSESTVSRIRTEHFPLTLESARPSHTSQYLCASSEYLTIYFGEGSWLTVV.

This clonotype was counted only a few times. J is TRBJ2-3 and V is TRBV29-1; 13 bases map to TRBD2. V shed 6 bases, J shed 1 base, and the junction held 1 base outside the gene matches. CDR3 length: 14 residues. Germline assignment: CDR1 SQVTM and CDR2 ANQGSEA. CDR3 protein: CSVGLAGGTDTQYF. In DNA, the CDR3 is TGCAGCGTAGGACTAGCGGGGGGCACAGATACGCAGTATTTT.

The table lists this clonotype with a few counts. The gene calls are TRBV3-1 and TRBJ2-5, with 9 bases aligning to TRBD1. Unmatched junction bases numbered 13, after V lost 3 bases and J lost 2 bases. The CDR3 covers 18 residues. CDR1 and CDR2 (germline): LGHDT, YNNKEL (reference sequence). Here the CDR3 reads CASSHYGPGQGQQETQYF. The CDR3 DNA sequence: TGTGCCAGCAGCCATTACGGGCCCGGACAGGGGCAACAAGAGACCCAGTACTTC.

This clonotype has a count of ten or more. This CDR3 is CASSFGSYEQYF. The CDR3 coding sequence is TGTGCCAGCAGTTTCGGGAGCTACGAGCAGTACTTC. The V and J genes are TRBV12-3 or TRBV12-4 and TRBJ2-7, with D perhaps matching TRBD2 (6 bases). V was trimmed by 3 bases and J by 3 bases, leaving 6 bases between them. The CDR3 is 12 residues long.

This clonotype occurred a few times. The gene calls are TRBV6-5 and TRBJ1-2, with D possibly being TRBD1 (6 bases). This CDR3 has 15 amino acids. The V end was cut by 6 bases, the J end by 5 bases, with 19 bases between. Germline V gives CDR1 MNHEY, CDR2 SVGAGI. CDR3 bases: TGTGCCAGCAGATCCCGGACAGCCTTAGGGTATGGCTACACCTTC. Translation gives CASRSRTALGYGYTF.

Details on this clonotype: The germline gene is not matched at one end of the junction; a read error may be the cause. The chain links TRBV12-3 or TRBV12-4 to TRBJ2-7; D call uncertain. The CDR3 covers 12 residues. In DNA form, the CDR3 reads TGTGCCAGCAGTTTAAGGTTCTACGAGAAGTACTTC. This codes for CASSLRFYEKYF.

This clonotype showed up just a few times. V gene TRBV24-1 combines with J gene TRBJ2-6, with TRBD1 matching 8 bases. V trimming: 8 bases; J trimming: 0 bases; junction bases outside the gene matches: 11. The CDR3 contains 18 residues. The germline CDR1 and CDR2 sequences are KGHDR and SFDVKD. This CDR3 is CATTPGDRTSSGANVLTF. The CDR3 coding sequence is TGTGCCACCACCCCCGGGGACAGGACCAGCTCTGGGGCCAACGTCCTGACTTTC.